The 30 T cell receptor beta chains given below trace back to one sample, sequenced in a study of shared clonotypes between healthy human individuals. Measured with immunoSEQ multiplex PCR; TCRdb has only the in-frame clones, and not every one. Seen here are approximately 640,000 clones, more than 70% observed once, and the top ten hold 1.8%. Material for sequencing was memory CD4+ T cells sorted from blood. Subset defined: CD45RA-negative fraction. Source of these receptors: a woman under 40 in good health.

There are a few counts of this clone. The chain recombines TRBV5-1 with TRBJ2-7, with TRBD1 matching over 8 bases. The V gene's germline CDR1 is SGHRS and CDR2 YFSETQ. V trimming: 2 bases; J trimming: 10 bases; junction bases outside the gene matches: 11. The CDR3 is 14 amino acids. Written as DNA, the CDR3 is TGCGCCAGCAGCTTTGGGACAGGTTTTTTGGAACAGTACTTC. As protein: CASSFGTGFLEQYF.

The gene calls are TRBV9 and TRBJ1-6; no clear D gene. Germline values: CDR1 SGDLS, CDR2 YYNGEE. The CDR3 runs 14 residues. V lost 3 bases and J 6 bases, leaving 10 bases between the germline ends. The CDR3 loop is CASSDTIGNSPLHF. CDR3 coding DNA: TGTGCCAGCAGCGATACGATCGGTAATTCACCCCTCCACTTT.

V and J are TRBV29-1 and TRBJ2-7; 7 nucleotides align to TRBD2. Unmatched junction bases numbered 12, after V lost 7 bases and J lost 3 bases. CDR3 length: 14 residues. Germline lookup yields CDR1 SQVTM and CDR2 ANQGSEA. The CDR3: CSAQRGPADYEQYF. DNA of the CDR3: TGCAGCGCCCAGCGGGGACCCGCCGACTACGAGCAGTACTTC.

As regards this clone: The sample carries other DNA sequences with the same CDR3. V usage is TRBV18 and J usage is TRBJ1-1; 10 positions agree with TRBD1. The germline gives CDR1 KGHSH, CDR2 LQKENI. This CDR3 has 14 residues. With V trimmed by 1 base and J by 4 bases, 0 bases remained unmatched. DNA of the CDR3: TGTGCCAGCTCACCACGGACAGGGGGCACTGAAGCTTTCTTT. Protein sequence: CASSPRTGGTEAFF.

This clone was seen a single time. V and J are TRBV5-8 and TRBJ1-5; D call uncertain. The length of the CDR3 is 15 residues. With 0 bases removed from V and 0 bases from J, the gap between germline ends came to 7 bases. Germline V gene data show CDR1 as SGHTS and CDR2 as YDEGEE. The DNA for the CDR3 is TGTGCCAGCAGCTTGGGACAAACTAGCAATCAGCCCCAGCATTTT. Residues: CASSLGQTSNQPQHF.

This CDR3 is CASSQSLAGVTSTDTQYF. The CDR3 DNA sequence: TGCGCCAGCAGCCAATCCTTAGCGGGGGTAACTAGCACAGATACGCAGTATTTT. V usage is TRBV4-1 and J usage is TRBJ2-3, with 9 bases aligning to TRBD2. Germline V gene lookup returns CDR1 MGHRA and CDR2 YSYEKL. V gave up 2 bases and J gave up 0 bases; unmatched junction bases: 9. The CDR3 sequence is 18 residues long.

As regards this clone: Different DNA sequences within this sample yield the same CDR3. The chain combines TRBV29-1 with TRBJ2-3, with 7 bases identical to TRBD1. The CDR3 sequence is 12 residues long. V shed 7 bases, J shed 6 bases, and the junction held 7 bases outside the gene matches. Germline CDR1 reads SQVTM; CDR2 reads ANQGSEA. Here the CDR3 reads CSGQGATDTQYF. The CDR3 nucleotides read TGCAGCGGACAGGGAGCCACGGATACGCAGTATTTT.

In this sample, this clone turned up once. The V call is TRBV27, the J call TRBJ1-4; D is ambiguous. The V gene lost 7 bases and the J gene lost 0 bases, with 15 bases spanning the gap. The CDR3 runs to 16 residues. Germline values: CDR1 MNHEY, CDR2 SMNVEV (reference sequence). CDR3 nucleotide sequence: TGTGCCAGCAAAGAGTCTCCAACCGCAACTAATGAAAAACTGTTTTTT. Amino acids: CASKESPTATNEKLFF.

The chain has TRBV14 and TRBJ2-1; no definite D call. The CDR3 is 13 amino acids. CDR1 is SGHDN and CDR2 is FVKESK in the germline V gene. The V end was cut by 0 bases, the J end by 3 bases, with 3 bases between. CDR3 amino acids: CASSQDIYNEQFF. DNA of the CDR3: TGTGCCAGCAGCCAAGATATCTACAATGAGCAGTTCTTC.

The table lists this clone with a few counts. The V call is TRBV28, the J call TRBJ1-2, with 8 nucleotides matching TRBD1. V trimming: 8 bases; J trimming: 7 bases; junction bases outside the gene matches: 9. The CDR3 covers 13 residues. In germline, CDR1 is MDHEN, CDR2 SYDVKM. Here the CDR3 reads CASRPDRVFGYTF. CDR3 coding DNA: TGTGCCAGCCGCCCGGACAGGGTCTTTGGCTACACCTTC.

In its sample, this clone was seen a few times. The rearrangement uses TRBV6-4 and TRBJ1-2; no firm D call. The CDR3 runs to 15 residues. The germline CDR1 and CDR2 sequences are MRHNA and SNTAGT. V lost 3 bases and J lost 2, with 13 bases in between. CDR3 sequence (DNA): TGTGCCAGCAGTGAGAGAGCTGGCGAGAACTATGGCTACACCTTC. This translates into CASSERAGENYGYTF.

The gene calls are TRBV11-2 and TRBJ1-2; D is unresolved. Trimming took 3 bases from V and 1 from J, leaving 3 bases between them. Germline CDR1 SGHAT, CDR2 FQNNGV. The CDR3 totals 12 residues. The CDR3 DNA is TGTGCCAGCAGCTTCTATAACTATGGCTACACCTTC. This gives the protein CASSFYNYGYTF.

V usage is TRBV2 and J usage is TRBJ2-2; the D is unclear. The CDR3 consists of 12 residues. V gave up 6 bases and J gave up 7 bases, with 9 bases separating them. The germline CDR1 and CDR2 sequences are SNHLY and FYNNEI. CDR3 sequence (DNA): TGTGCCAGCAGATCGGAGAGCGGGGAGCTGTTTTTT. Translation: CASRSESGELFF.

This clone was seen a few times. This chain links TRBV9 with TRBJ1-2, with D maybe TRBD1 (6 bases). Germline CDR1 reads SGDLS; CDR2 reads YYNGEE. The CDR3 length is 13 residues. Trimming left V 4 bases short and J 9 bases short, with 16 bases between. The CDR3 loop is CASSTTGYRSYTF. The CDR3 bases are TGTGCCAGCAGCACTACAGGGTATAGGAGCTACACCTTC.

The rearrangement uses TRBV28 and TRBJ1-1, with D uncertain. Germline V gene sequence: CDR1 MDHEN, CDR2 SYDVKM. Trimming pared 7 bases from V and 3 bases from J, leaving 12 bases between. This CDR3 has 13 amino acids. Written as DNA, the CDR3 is TGTGCCAGCACCTTACCCCTAGACACTGAAGCTTTCTTT. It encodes CASTLPLDTEAFF.

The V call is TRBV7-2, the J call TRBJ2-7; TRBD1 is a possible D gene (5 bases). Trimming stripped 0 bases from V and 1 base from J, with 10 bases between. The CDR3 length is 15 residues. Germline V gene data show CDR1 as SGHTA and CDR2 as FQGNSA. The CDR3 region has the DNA TGTGCCAGCAGCTTAGCCCAAGGGGTATCCTACGAGCAGTACTTC. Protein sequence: CASSLAQGVSYEQYF.

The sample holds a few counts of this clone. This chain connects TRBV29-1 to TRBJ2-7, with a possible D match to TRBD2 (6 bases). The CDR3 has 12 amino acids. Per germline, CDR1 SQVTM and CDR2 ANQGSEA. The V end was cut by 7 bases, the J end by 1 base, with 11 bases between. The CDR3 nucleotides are TGCAGCGGGGGGGACTCATCCTACGAGCAGTACTTC. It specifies CSGGDSSYEQYF.

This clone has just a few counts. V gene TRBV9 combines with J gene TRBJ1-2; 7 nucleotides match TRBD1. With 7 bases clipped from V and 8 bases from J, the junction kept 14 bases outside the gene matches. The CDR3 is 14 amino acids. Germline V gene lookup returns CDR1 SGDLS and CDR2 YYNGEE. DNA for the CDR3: TGTGCCAGCCGGAACGTGACAGGGATAGGCGGCTACACCTTC. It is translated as CASRNVTGIGGYTF.

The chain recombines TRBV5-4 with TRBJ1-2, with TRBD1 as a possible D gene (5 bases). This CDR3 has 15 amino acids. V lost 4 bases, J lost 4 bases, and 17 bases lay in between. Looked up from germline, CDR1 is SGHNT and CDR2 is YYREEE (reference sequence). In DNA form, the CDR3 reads TGTGCCAGCAGCCCAGGGCAGGGAGACCTCTATGGCTACACCTTC. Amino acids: CASSPGQGDLYGYTF.

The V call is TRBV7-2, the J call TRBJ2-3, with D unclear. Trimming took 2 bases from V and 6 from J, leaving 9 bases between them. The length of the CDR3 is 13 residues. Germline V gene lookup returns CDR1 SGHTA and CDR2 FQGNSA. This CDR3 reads CASSLLADDTQYF. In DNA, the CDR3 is TGTGCCAGCAGCTTATTGGCCGATGATACGCAGTATTTT. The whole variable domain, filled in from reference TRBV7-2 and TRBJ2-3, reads GAGVSQSPSNKVTEKGKDVELRCDPISGHTALYWYRQSLGQGLEFLIYFQGNSAPDKSGLPSDRFSAERTGGSVSTLTIQRTQQEDSAVYLCASSLLADDTQYFGPGTRLTVL.

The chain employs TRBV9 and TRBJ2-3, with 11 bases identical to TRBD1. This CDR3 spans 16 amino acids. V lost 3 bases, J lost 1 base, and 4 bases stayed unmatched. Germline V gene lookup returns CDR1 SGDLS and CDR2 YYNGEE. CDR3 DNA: TGTGCCAGCAGCGAGAGGACAGGGGGCGGCACAGATACGCAGTATTTT. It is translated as CASSERTGGGTDTQYF.

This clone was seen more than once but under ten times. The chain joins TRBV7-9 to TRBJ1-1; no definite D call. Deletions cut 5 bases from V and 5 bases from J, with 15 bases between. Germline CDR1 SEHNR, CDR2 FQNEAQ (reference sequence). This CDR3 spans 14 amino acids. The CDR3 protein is CASSMDMGLTEAFF. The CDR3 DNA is TGTGCCAGCAGCATGGATATGGGATTGACTGAAGCTTTCTTT.

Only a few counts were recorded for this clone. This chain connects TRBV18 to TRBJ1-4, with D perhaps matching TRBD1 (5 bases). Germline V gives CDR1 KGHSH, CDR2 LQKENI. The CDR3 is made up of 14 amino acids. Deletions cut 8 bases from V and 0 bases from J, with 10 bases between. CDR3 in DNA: TGTGCCAGCCGTGGGACTACAACTAATGAAAAACTGTTTTTT. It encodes CASRGTTTNEKLFF.

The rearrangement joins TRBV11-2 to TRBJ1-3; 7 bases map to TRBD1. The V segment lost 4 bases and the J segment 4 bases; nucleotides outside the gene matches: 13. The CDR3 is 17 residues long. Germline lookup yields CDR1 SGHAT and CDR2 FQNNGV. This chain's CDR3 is CASSSSRDRDLGNTIYF. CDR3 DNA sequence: TGTGCCAGCAGCTCCTCTCGGGACAGAGACCTAGGAAACACCATATATTTT.

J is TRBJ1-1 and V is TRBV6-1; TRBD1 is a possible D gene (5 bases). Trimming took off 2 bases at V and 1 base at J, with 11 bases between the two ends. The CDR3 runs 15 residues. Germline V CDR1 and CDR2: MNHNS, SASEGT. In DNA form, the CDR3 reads TGTGCCAGCAGTGAACGGGGGTTGGAGAACACTGAAGCTTTCTTT. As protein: CASSERGLENTEAFF.

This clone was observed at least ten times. The CDR3 reads CASSQPSGRAGELFF. For the CDR3, the DNA is TGTGCCAGCAGCCAACCTAGCGGGAGGGCCGGGGAGCTGTTTTTT. The chain links TRBV4-2 to TRBJ2-2; 12 bases are a match to TRBD2. The CDR3 is 15 amino acids. Germline trimming cut 2 bases from V and 6 bases from J; bases unmatched to any gene: 1. The germline V gene encodes CDR1 LGHNA and CDR2 YNFKEQ.

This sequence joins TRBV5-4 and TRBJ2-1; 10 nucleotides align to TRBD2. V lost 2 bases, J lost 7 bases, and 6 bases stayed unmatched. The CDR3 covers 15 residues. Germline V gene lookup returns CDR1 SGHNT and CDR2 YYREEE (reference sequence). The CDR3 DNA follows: TGTGCCAGCAGCTTTAGTCTAGCGGGAGTTAATGAGCAGTTCTTC. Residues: CASSFSLAGVNEQFF.

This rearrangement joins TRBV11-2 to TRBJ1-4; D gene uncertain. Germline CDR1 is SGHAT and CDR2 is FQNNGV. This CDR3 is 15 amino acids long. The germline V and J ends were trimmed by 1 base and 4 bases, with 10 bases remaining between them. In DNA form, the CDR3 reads TGTGCCAGCAGCTTAGTTCGGAGTCGTAATGAAAAACTGTTTTTT. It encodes CASSLVRSRNEKLFF. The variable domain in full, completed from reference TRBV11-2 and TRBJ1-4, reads EAGVAQSPRYKIIEKRQSVAFWCNPISGHATLYWYQQILGQGPKLLIQFQNNGVVDDSQLPKDRFSAERLKGVDSTLKIQPAKLEDSAVYLCASSLVRSRNEKLFFGSGTQLSVL.

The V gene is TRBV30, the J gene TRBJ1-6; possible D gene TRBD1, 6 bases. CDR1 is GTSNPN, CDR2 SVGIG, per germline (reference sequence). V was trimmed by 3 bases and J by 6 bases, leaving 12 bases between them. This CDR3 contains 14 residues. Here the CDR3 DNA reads TGTGCCTGGAGCAGGACAGTTCGTAATTCACCCCTCCACTTT. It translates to CAWSRTVRNSPLHF.

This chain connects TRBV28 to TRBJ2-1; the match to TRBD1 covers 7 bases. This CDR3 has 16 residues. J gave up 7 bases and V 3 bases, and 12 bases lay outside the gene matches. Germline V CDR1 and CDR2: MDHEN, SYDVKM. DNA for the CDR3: TGTGCCAGCAGTTTGGTAGTGGCAGGGGGACGAAATGAGCAGTTCTTC. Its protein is CASSLVVAGGRNEQFF.